This T cell receptor (beta chain) was observed in a study of graft-versus-host responses after intestinal transplantation. Across the whole study: Recipients underwent multivisceral, liver-intestinal, or isolated intestinal transplants. The recipients all started with anti-thymocyte globulin induction and then took tacrolimus and steroids for around three years.

Whole-study results and caveats: GvH clones detected in recipient marrow included some appearing first in ileum or blood. Allografts of one patient group, those with graft-donor T cell macrochimerism, had high graft-versus-host to host-versus-graft clonal ratios.

This table comes from immunoSEQ multiplex PCR, and its TCRdb copy is limited to in-frame clones, with some not included. The data show around 120,000 clones, 85% to 95% seen once. Worth noting for this clone: The target antigen is unknown.

Here the sequenced sample was unstimulated CD4+ T cells sorted from spleen or lymph node cells, taken before intestinal transplant. The receptor was derived from a human donor who received an intestinal transplant.

DNA of the CDR3: TGTGCCAGCAGTGAACCGGGAGGCCCCCACACAGATACGCAGTATTTT. This encodes CASSEPGGPHTDTQYF. This chain connects TRBV6-1 to TRBJ2-3, with 7 bases matching TRBD2. The CDR3 contains 16 residues. After removal of 2 bases from V and 2 bases from J, the junction contained 7 bases not matched to a gene. Germline assignment: CDR1 MNHNS and CDR2 SASEGT.